Below, one T cell receptor beta chain is given with its context. This receptor's antigen is unknown. It has no much larger one-base neighbor in the sample; base qualities were not kept. At one collaborating source in Seattle, patients were enrolled during active infection and were followed longitudinally through the course of disease. Collaborating institutions collected whole blood in K2EDTA tubes following their own protocols. For TCRbeta analysis, collaborators shipped samples in one of three forms: frozen whole blood, isolated PBMCs, or DNA extracted from either of those sample types. Measured from the cysteine to the phenylalanine, the CDR3 is 15 residues long. The only DNA kept is the CDR3, 45 bases in frame from the first base. Compared with germline, V lacks 4 bases and J lacks 1 base; bases without a gene match: 7. The CDR1 and CDR2 encoded by the germline V gene are SGHRS and YFSETQ. This sample was included in a study of blood T cell repertoires in COVID-19 (dated by TCRdb to about 2020). For the study in its entirety: Samples from collaborators originated in the United States, Italy and Spain and spanned both the acute and convalescent phases of COVID-19. The material from the prospective study consisted of cDNA or gDNA derived from T cells, B-cell-depleted T cells, or PBMCs. The dataset comprised deeply sampled blood TCRbeta repertoires from subjects exposed to, actively infected with, or recovered from COVID-19. A freely available public database, intended as a resource for researchers studying the immune response to SARS-CoV-2, is where the repertoires were released. The samples were drawn from the first 160 participants of the ongoing ImmuneRACE study and from 1,200 or so subjects provided by 6 global collaborators. Sample metadata almost always included a de-identified subject ID, COVID-19 status, age in years and sex. Where available, HLA class I and class II types were taken from metadata supplied by the sample provider and were not determined by assay-based typing.

TCRbeta CDR3 regions were amplified from genomic DNA using the immunoSEQ Assay, a bias-controlled multiplex PCR. The authors processed their data as follows. The number of nucleated cells in each sample was estimated from the amplification of reference gene primers within the assay. To quantify the absolute abundance of each unique TCRbeta CDR3 rearrangement, sequence reads were collapsed and filtered. For each sample, productive Simpson clonality was calculated as the square root of Simpson's diversity index over productive rearrangements. TCRdb took this table from immuneACCESS and kept in-frame rearrangements with V and J called. Such tables lack part of the clones; where checked against another copy, unresolved V genes explain under half of the gap, and the rest is unexplained. That table supplies the V and J calls and clone size; D and trimming were determined from the DNA. The sample data list about 140,000 clones, and less than 90% of these were observed just once. The ten largest clones take up less than 9% of the sample.

Study-wide conclusions, independent of this receptor: The amount of clinical and demographic metadata varied by source and participant and was provided uncurated.

The receptor comes from a man aged 25 to 40 with COVID-19, enrolled during active disease. Sequencing was carried out using peripheral blood. The chain is encoded by TRBV5-1 joined to TRBJ2-5, with 7 bases matching TRBD1. The CDR3 protein sequence reads: CASSASPGGQETQYF. The DNA sequence is as follows: TGCGCCAGCAGCGCCAGTCCAGGGGGCCAAGAGACCCAGTACTTC.